This T cell receptor beta chain originates from a study of CD4+ T cells in melanoma. Findings of the study overall: CD8+ T cell, macrophage and B cell function reportedly correlated with neoantigen-specific CD4+ T cells. Reportedly, melanoma neoantigen-specific CD4+ T cells showed varied differentiation states.

Profiled with immunoSEQ multiplex PCR; TCRdb holds only in-frame clones, not every one. The sample contains approximately 47,000 clones, nearly 90% of which appear only once. This clone has just one count. The antigen remains unidentified. The CDR3 spans 17 residues. Trimming left V 3 bases short and J 0 bases short, with 17 bases between. CDR1 and CDR2 from the germline V gene are MDHEN and SYDVKM. Sequencing input: peripheral blood. The rearrangement uses TRBV28 and TRBJ1-2; tentative D call: TRBD1 (5 bases). The sequence derives from a human donor with melanoma. CDR3 residues: CASSFADRRGTNYGYTF. DNA of the CDR3: TGTGCCAGCAGTTTCGCCGACAGACGGGGTACTAACTATGGCTACACCTTC.